This TCR beta chain comes out of a study of T cell responses to AZD1222 COVID-19 vaccine. Broader study findings: Unmutated regions of variants are reportedly targeted by nearly half of spike-specific TCRs. Mostly white British, mostly female donors; authors suggested clonal diversity may be underestimated.

The CDR3 spans 17 residues. V lost 2 bases, J lost 5 bases, and 21 bases lay in between. Germline values: CDR1 SEHNR, CDR2 FQNEAQ (reference sequence). About this clone: The antigen is not known.

Repertoires were generated with immunoSEQ multiplex PCR, while TCRdb's copy carries only in-frame clones and drops some. The sample shows about 130,000 clones, around 90% of them seen only once. The specimen comprised peripheral blood, sampled on day 0 of AZD1222 vaccination. The rearrangement uses TRBV7-9 and TRBJ1-1; D is unresolved. This receptor was identified in an adult in good health. The CDR3 bases are TGTGCCAGCAGCTTAAATCAACGGGGTGTTATGTTGACTGAAGCTTTCTTT. It is translated as CASSLNQRGVMLTEAFF.